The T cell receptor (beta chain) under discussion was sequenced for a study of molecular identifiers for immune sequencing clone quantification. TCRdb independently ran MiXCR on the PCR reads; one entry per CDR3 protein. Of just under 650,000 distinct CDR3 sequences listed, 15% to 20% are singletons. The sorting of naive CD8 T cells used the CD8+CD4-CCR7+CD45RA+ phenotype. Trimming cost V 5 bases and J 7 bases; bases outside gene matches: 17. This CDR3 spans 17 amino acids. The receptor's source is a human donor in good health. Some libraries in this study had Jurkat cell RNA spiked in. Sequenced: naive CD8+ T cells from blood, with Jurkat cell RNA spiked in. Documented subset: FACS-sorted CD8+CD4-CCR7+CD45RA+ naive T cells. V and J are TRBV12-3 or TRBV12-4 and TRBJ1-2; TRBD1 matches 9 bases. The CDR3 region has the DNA TGTGCCAGCAGTCTTAGGAACGCACCGGGACAGGGTTCTGGCTACACCTTC. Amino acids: CASSLRNAPGQGSGYTF.